These 8 T cell receptor beta chains share one sample of origin, sequenced in a study of metastatic and nonmetastatic thyroid tumors (TCRdb year 2020). Library method: PCR. Data came from an Illumina HiSeq 4000. TCRdb redid the processing of the public reads, applying fastp at Q25 and MiXCR, and retained in-frame beta chains. The sample table lists approximately 19,000 clones, 22% of them with a count of one. Jointly, the top ten make up around 9.3% of the sample. None of the patients had been given any treatment before thyroid surgery. What was sequenced was tumor tissue. These receptors came from a male donor with papillary thyroid cancer or a benign thyroid nodule (not recorded which). Some clones in this sample may be carry-over from other donors' samples.

The table lists this clone with many counts. CDR3 protein: CASSPRSPGGTGELFF. In DNA, the CDR3 is TGTGCCAGCTCACCACGTTCGCCAGGAGGGACCGGGGAGCTGTTTTTT. The chain combines TRBV18 with TRBJ2-2, with D perhaps TRBD2 (6 bases). Germline V CDR1 and CDR2: KGHSH, LQKENI. V was clipped by 1 base and J by 5 bases, with 14 bases between them. The CDR3 runs 16 residues.

This clone was found many times. At the DNA level, this CDR3 is encoded by other sequences in the same sample as well. The chain joins TRBV20-1 to TRBJ2-2; 7 bases agree with TRBD1. The CDR3 runs 14 residues. Germline trimming cut 1 base from V and 10 bases from J; bases unmatched to any gene: 9. Germline CDR1 and CDR2: DFQATT and SNEGSKA (reference sequence). The CDR3 bases are TGCAGTGCTAGAGGGTTCAGGGGGAAAGAGGAGCTGTTTTTT. Translation: CSARGFRGKEELFF.

This clone was counted many times. The chain recombines TRBV13 with TRBJ2-7; no reliable D call. V lost 5 bases and J lost 4, with 15 bases in between. This CDR3 contains 14 residues. CDR1 PRHDT and CDR2 FYEKMQ come from the germline V gene (reference sequence). In nucleotides, the CDR3 is TGTGCCAGCAGCCCCGAAGGGCTGTTATACGAGCAGTACTTC. Amino acid sequence: CASSPEGLLYEQYF.

This clone was found many times. V gene TRBV19 combines with J gene TRBJ1-4, with D maybe TRBD1 (5 bases). This CDR3 spans 19 amino acids. Trimming removed 4 bases at V and 0 bases at J, with 21 bases between. Germline V lookup: CDR1 LNHDA, CDR2 SQIVND (reference sequence). CDR3 amino acids: CASSSLTWGEGATNEKLFF. CDR3 sequence (DNA): TGTGCCAGTAGTAGCCTAACATGGGGCGAGGGTGCAACTAATGAAAAACTGTTTTTT.

There are many counts of this clone. At one end the junction does not follow the germline gene, possibly because of a read error. The chain employs TRBV6-5 and TRBJ2-7; D may be TRBD1 (6 bases). CDR3 length: 18 residues. Germline V CDR1 and CDR2: MNHEY, SVGAGI. The CDR3 DNA reads TGTGCCCGCAGGGTAGTCCTTAGGGGGACCGCCGTCTCCTACGAGCAGTACTTC. Translation gives CARRVVLRGTAVSYEQYF.

The table lists this clone with many counts. The rearrangement links TRBV2 to TRBJ2-3; TRBD2 matches at 10 bases. The junction had 4 bases not matched to a gene; V was cut back by 4 bases and J by 3 bases. CDR3 length equals 15 residues. Germline assignment: CDR1 SNHLY and CDR2 FYNNEI. CDR3 DNA: TGTGCCAGCAGTGGGAGCGGGAGGGCAACAGATACGCAGTATTTT. This gives the protein CASSGSGRATDTQYF.

This clone was detected only a few times. The genes are TRBV10-3 and TRBJ2-7; perhaps TRBD2 as D (7 bases). Deletions cut 4 bases from V and 2 bases from J, with 9 bases between. The CDR3 contains 13 residues. CDR1 is ENHRY, CDR2 SYGVKD, per germline. DNA for the CDR3: TGTGCCATCAGTGGCGGGGGCACCTACGAGCAGTACTTC. Amino acids: CAISGGGTYEQYF.

The sample holds many counts of this clone. V and J are TRBV20-1 and TRBJ1-4, with D unclear. The germline CDR1 and CDR2 sequences are DFQATT and SNEGSKA (reference sequence). Trimming took 0 bases from V and 11 from J, leaving 19 bases between them. CDR3 length: 15 amino acids. The CDR3 region is CSARDQQSPHPKLFF. The CDR3 DNA reads as TGCAGTGCTAGAGATCAGCAGTCACCTCACCCTAAACTGTTTTTT.